This TCR beta chain is drawn from a study of technical replicates of blood from a few donors. Germline V gives CDR1 MNHNS, CDR2 SASEGT. The CDR3 covers 13 residues. V was clipped by 7 bases and J by 4 bases; unmatched bases: 4. Sequencing was performed with immunoSEQ multiplex PCR; in TCRdb, only in-frame clones are kept and a portion is missing. The repertoire holds more than 65,000 clones, with approximately 96% as singletons. The chain carries TRBV6-1 and TRBJ2-5; 9 nucleotides align to TRBD2. The sequenced sample was T cells isolated from PBMCs. The clonotype originates from a human donor in good health. CDR3 DNA sequence: TGTGCCAGCATAGGACTAGCGCTAGAGACCCAGTACTTC. It encodes CASIGLALETQYF.